The present T cell receptor beta chain was sequenced within a study of cytomegalovirus exposure and HLA in healthy donors. Study-wide points: Researchers counted around 180 TCR beta chains as cytomegalovirus-associated. In vitro, a few CMV-associated chains proved specific for CMV antigens. Using the classifier, cytomegalovirus status was reportedly diagnosed with high specificity and sensitivity.

This table comes from immunoSEQ multiplex PCR, and its TCRdb copy is limited to in-frame clones, with some not included. The table includes roughly 120,000 clones, around 86% detected once. A word on this clone: What it recognizes is unknown.

The CDR3 has 16 amino acids. This receptor was taken from a man between 18 and 29 years old in good health and CMV-seronegative. The sequenced material came from PBMCs. V and J are TRBV21-1 and TRBJ2-1; the D segment call TRBD2 is taken from the table without a DNA check. TRBV21-1 is reported as a pseudogene. The CDR3 DNA reads TGTGCCAGCAGCACGGTGCGGGGGGGTTCCTACAATGAGCAGTTCTTC. Encoded protein: CASSTVRGGSYNEQFF.